This T cell receptor beta chain was sequenced in a study of T cells in Graves' hyperthyroidism and ophthalmopathy. General observations from the study: The majority of expanded thyroid clonotypes above 0.001 also appeared in blood.

What was amplified from RNA transcripts were TCR beta CDR3 regions. Primed by the HTBI set, a first-round RT-PCR was run on the TCR CDR3. TCRdb redid the calling of the multiplex PCR reads with MiXCR, one entry per CDR3 protein. The sample contains about 570,000 distinct CDR3 sequences, 46% of which appear only once. Comment on this clonotype: The antigen is undetermined.

CDR1 is DFQATT, CDR2 SNEGSKA, per germline (reference sequence). CDR3 size: 16 residues. The sequence was obtained from an adult woman with Graves' disease, either hyperthyroidism or ophthalmopathy (not recorded which). The sample was peripheral blood or thyroid tissue (not recorded which). The V and J genes are TRBV20-1 and TRBJ1-5, with 10 bases fitting TRBD1. Here the CDR3 DNA reads TGCAGCGGAGGGACAGGGGAGAACTATGGCAATCAGCCCCAGCATTTT. It yields the protein CSGGTGENYGNQPQHF.